One T cell receptor beta chain is described in this entry. Its antigen remains unknown. The method was immunoSEQ multiplex PCR; TCRdb's version includes in-frame clones alone and lacks a portion of them. The data show approximately 130,000 clones, with 84% seen just once and about 3.3% held by the top ten. This sample is drawn from a study of cytotoxic CD8 clonotypes in ibrutinib-treated CLL. Points from the study as a whole: Public clonotypes were uncommon and contracted or stayed stable on treatment. Against age-matched healthy donors, baseline clonality ran higher and tracked circulating CD8+ T-cell counts.

The germline CDR1 and CDR2 sequences are SGHAT and FQNNGV. The CDR3 is made up of 13 amino acids. Trimming stripped 8 bases from V and 11 bases from J, with 21 bases between. This chain links TRBV11-2 with TRBJ1-1, with D uncertain. The source of this sequence is a human donor with chronic lymphocytic leukemia. The sequencing here drew on PBMCs, taken after 24 months of ibrutinib treatment. This CDR3 is CASHLIRGGDAFF. The CDR3 nucleotides are TGTGCCAGCCACTTGATTCGGGGTGGAGACGCTTTCTTT.